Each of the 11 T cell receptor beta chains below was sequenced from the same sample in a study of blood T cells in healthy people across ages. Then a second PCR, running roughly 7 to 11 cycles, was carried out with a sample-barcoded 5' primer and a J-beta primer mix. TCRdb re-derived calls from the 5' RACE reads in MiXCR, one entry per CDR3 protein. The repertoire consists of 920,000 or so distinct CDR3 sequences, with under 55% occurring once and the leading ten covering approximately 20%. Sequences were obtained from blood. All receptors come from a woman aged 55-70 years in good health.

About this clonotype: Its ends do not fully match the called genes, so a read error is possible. The CDR3 region has the DNA TGTGCCAGCAGCCCTACTAGCGGAGGCTCCTGCAATGAGCAGTTCTTC. Translating it yields CASSPTSGGSCNEQFF. The J gene is TRBJ2-1, the V gene TRBV7-9; 8 positions agree with TRBD2. Germline values: CDR1 SEHNR, CDR2 FQNEAQ (reference sequence). This CDR3 has 16 amino acids.

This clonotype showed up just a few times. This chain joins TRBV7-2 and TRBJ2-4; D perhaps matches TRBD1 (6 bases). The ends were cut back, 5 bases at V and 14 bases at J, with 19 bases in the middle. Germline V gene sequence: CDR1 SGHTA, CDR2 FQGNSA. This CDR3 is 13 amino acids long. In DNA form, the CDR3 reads TGTGCCAGCAGCCCCTCTCCTGGGGGCTTGGAGTACTTC. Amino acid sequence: CASSPSPGGLEYF.

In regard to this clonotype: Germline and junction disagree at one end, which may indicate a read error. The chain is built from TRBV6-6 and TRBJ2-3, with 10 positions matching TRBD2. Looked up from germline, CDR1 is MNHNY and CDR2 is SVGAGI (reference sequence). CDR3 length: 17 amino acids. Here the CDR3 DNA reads TGTACCAGCAGTTTAACCACTAGCGGGGCTAGCACAGATACGCAGTATTTT. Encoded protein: CTSSLTTSGASTDTQYF.

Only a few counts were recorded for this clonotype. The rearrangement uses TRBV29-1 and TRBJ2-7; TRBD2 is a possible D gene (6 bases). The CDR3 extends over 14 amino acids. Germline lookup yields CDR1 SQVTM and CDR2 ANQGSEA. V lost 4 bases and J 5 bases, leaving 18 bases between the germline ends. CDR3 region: CSVGFPGLNNEQYF. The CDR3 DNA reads TGCAGCGTTGGTTTTCCGGGACTCAATAACGAGCAGTACTTC.

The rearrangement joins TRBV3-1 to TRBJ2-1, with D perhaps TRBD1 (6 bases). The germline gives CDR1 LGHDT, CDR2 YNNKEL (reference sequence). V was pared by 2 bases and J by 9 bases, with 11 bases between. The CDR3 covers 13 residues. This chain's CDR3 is CASSQIEGGEQFF. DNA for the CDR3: TGTGCCAGCAGCCAAATAGAAGGGGGTGAGCAGTTCTTC.

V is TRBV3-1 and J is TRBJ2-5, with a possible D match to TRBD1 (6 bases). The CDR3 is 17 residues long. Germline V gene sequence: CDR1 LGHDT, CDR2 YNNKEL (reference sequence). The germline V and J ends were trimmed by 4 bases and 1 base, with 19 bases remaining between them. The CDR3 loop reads CASSPDVGAQVQETQYF. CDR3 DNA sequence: TGTGCCAGCAGCCCCGACGTGGGGGCGCAGGTCCAAGAGACCCAGTACTTC.

CDR3 amino acids: CASSLGTNTQYF. CDR3 in DNA: TGTGCCAGCAGCTTAGGGACGAATACGCAGTATTTT. This rearrangement joins TRBV7-2 to TRBJ2-3; D unresolved. Per the germline V gene, CDR1 is SGHTA and CDR2 is FQGNSA. This CDR3 is 12 amino acids long. The germline V and J ends were trimmed by 1 base and 7 bases, with 6 bases remaining between them.

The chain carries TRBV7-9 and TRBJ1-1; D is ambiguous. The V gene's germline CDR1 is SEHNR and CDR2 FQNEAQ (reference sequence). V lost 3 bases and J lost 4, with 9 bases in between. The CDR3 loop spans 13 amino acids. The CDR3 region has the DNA TGTGCCAGCAGCTTCCCGGCAGTCACTGAAGCTTTCTTT. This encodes CASSFPAVTEAFF. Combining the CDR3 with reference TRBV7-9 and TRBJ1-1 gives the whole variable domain DTGVSQNPRHKITKRGQNVTFRCDPISEHNRLYWYRQTLGQGPEFLTYFQNEAQLEKSRLLSDRFSAERPKGSFSTLEIQRTEQGDSAMYLCASSFPAVTEAFFGQGTRLTVV.

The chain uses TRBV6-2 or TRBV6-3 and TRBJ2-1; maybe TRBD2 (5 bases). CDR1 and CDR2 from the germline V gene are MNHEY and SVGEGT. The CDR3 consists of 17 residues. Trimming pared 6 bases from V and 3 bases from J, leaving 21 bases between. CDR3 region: CASSSLGLQIIYNEQFF. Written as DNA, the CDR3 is TGTGCCAGCAGCTCCCTAGGACTCCAAATAATCTACAATGAGCAGTTCTTC.

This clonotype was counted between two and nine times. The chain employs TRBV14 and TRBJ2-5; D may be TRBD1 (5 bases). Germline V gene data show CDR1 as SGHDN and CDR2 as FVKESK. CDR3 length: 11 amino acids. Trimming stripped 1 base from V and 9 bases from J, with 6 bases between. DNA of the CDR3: TGTGCCAGCAGCCAAGCAGGGCCCCAGTACTTC. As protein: CASSQAGPQYF.

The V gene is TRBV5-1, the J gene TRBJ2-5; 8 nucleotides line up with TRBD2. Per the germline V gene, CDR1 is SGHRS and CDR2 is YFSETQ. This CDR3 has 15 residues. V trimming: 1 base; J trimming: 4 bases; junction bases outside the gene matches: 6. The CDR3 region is CASSLSSGGAETQYF. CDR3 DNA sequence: TGCGCCAGCAGCTTGAGCAGCGGGGGCGCAGAGACCCAGTACTTC. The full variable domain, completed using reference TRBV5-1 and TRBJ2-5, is KAGVTQTPRYLIKTRGQQVTLSCSPISGHRSVSWYQQTPGQGLQFLFEYFSETQRNKGNFPGRFSGRQFSNSRSEMNVSTLELGDSALYLCASSLSSGGAETQYFGPGTRLLVL.